These 18 T cell receptor beta chains were all obtained from the same sample, sequenced in a study of blood T cells in healthy people across ages. Primers used in a second PCR of about 6 to 12 cycles were a sample-barcoded 5' primer and a J-beta primer mix. MiXCR, run by TCRdb on the 5' RACE reads, gives a single entry per CDR3 protein. The data hold 540,000 or so distinct CDR3 sequences, with roughly 28% observed a single time. The source material was blood. All receptors derive from a woman between 70 and 85 years old in good health.

This clonotype was observed a handful of times. CDR3 amino acids: CASSLLAGNTGELFF. CDR3 bases: TGCGCCAGCAGCTTGTTAGCGGGGAACACCGGGGAGCTGTTTTTT. The rearrangement uses TRBV5-1 and TRBJ2-2, with 7 bases lining up with TRBD2. Germline CDR1 SGHRS, CDR2 YFSETQ. With 1 base clipped from V and 1 base from J, the junction kept 1 base outside the gene matches. CDR3 size: 15 residues.

The V gene is TRBV2, the J gene TRBJ2-5, with a weak D call TRBD1 (5 bases). The last part of the DNA fits TRBJ2-7 better; the J call may be wrong. The CDR3 covers 14 residues. CDR1 is SNHLY, CDR2 FYNNEI, per germline. The CDR3 DNA reads as TGTGCCAGCAGTGACAGGGCAGGACCCTACGAGCAGTACTTC. This sequence encodes CASSDRAGPYEQYF.

This clonotype was detected a few times. The CDR3 DNA sequence: TGCGCCACCCGACAGGGGAATGATCTAGGAAACATTCAGTACTTC. Translating it yields CATRQGNDLGNIQYF. The chain carries TRBV5-1 and TRBJ2-4; TRBD1 agrees at 8 bases. Losses at the gene ends were 9 bases for V and 6 bases for J; bases not matched to a gene: 14. The CDR3 loop spans 15 amino acids. CDR1 is SGHRS and CDR2 is YFSETQ in the germline V gene.

This clonotype has more than one count but fewer than ten. This rearrangement joins TRBV7-2 to TRBJ2-5; the D is unclear. The CDR3 has 15 residues. Germline CDR1 SGHTA, CDR2 FQGNSA. V lost 1 base, J lost 5 bases, and 14 bases lay in between. As DNA, the CDR3 is TGTGCCAGCAGCTTAGGTCTCTTCAACGGGGAGACCCAGTACTTC. It codes for CASSLGLFNGETQYF.

This clonotype came up a few times. The genes are TRBV7-8 and TRBJ1-2; D is unresolved. Trimming removed 5 bases at V and 1 base at J, with 23 bases between. Per germline, CDR1 SGHVS and CDR2 FQNEAQ. The CDR3 runs 18 residues. The CDR3 DNA follows: TGTGCCAGCAGCCAGCACCTCAGCGGGAGTCACATTAACTATGGCTACACCTTC. It translates to CASSQHLSGSHINYGYTF.

The CDR3 DNA reads TGTGCCAGCAGCGGACTAGTCGGGTCCGATACGCAGTATTTT. Protein sequence: CASSGLVGSDTQYF. The V gene is TRBV9, the J gene TRBJ2-3; tentatively, D is TRBD2 (6 bases). V shed 3 bases and J shed 6 bases, with 14 bases lying between them. The CDR3 totals 14 residues. Germline V gene sequence: CDR1 SGDLS, CDR2 YYNGEE.

The chain is built from TRBV6-6 and TRBJ2-5, with 7 bases fitting TRBD2. CDR3 size: 13 residues. V trimming: 6 bases; J trimming: 0 bases; junction bases outside the gene matches: 1. The germline CDR1 and CDR2 sequences are MNHNY and SVGAGI (reference sequence). The CDR3, as DNA: TGTGCCAGCAGAACTAGCGACCAAGAGACCCAGTACTTC. Protein product: CASRTSDQETQYF.

This clonotype came up once. CDR3 amino acids: CASSYSMGAVSNQPQHF. Written as DNA, the CDR3 is TGTGCCAGCAGTTACTCGATGGGAGCGGTTAGCAATCAGCCCCAGCATTTT. The rearrangement joins TRBV6-2 or TRBV6-3 to TRBJ1-5; D remains unclear. The V end lost 0 bases, the J end lost 0 bases, and 12 bases lay between the germline ends. CDR3 size: 17 residues. The germline CDR1 and CDR2 sequences are MNHEY and SVGEGT.

The gene calls are TRBV20-1 and TRBJ2-3; 13 nucleotides agree with TRBD2. Per germline, CDR1 DFQATT and CDR2 SNEGSKA (reference sequence). V shed 8 bases, J shed 7 bases, and the junction held 12 bases outside the gene matches. The CDR3 loop spans 15 amino acids. The CDR3: CSIRTSGGVGNTQYF. CDR3 sequence (DNA): TGCAGTATCAGGACTAGCGGGGGTGTCGGAAATACGCAGTATTTT.

V and J are TRBV12-3 or TRBV12-4 and TRBJ2-7; 8 positions agree with TRBD2. Judging by the DNA end, TRBJ2-1 fits better; the J call may be wrong. The CDR3 loop spans 15 amino acids. The CDR3: CASSSGRSGSDEQFF. The CDR3 nucleotides read TGTGCCAGCAGTTCCGGGCGAAGCGGGAGCGATGAGCAGTTCTTC.

The chain employs TRBV6-5 and TRBJ2-7; TRBD1 matches 11 bases. The J call may not be correct, given that the DNA end is closer to TRBJ2-5. The CDR3 has 15 amino acids. From germline, CDR1 is MNHEY and CDR2 SVGAGI. In nucleotides, the CDR3 is TGTGCCAGCAGTTTCGGACAGGGGGCTTCGGAGACCCAGTACTTC. It encodes CASSFGQGASETQYF.

The chain couples TRBV5-1 to TRBJ2-5, with TRBD1 as a possible D gene (6 bases). The J call may be in error: the DNA end matches TRBJ2-7 better. CDR3 length: 16 amino acids. Germline V CDR1 and CDR2: SGHRS, YFSETQ. The CDR3 loop is CASSSNRDVFSYEQYF. As DNA, the CDR3 is TGCGCCAGCAGCTCAAACAGGGATGTCTTCTCCTACGAGCAGTACTTC.

This rearrangement joins TRBV30 to TRBJ2-2; perhaps TRBD2 as D (5 bases). The CDR3 spans 13 residues. Germline V lookup: CDR1 GTSNPN, CDR2 SVGIG (reference sequence). Trimming took off 1 base at V and 5 bases at J, with 8 bases between the two ends. This CDR3 is CAWSERVTGELFF. The CDR3 nucleotides read TGTGCCTGGAGTGAGAGGGTAACCGGGGAGCTGTTTTTT.

The rearrangement uses TRBV7-2 and TRBJ2-5; D unclear. Trimming stripped 1 base from V and 4 bases from J, with 13 bases between. Per the germline V gene, CDR1 is SGHTA and CDR2 is FQGNSA. The CDR3 contains 15 residues. The CDR3 bases are TGTGCCAGCAGCTTAGAAGTCGGGTACCGAGAGACCCAGTACTTC. It codes for CASSLEVGYRETQYF.

The CDR3 nucleotides are TGTGCCGGCACCTCTGGGGGGACAGGGGCCACTGAAGCTTTCTTT. It codes for CAGTSGGTGATEAFF. J is TRBJ1-1 and V is TRBV28, with 10 bases fitting TRBD1. Germline-derived CDR1 and CDR2 are MDHEN and SYDVKM. With V trimmed by 11 bases and J by 4 bases, 13 bases remained unmatched. The CDR3 contains 15 residues. The complete variable domain, with remaining parts taken from reference TRBV28 and TRBJ1-1, reads DVKVTQSSRYLVKRTGEKVFLECVQDMDHENMFWYRQDPGLGLRLIYFSYDVKMKEKGDIPEGYSVSREKKERFSLILESASTNQTSMYLCAGTSGGTGATEAFFGQGTRLTVV.

The count of this clonotype is one. Likely a read error: the CDR3 ends without its conserved phenylalanine or tryptophan. The chain's CDR3 is CASSQGWGRRKLPTEAFL. As DNA, the CDR3 is TGTGCCAGCAGCCAAGGATGGGGACGGAGGAAGTTGCCCACTGAAGCTTTCCTT. The chain combines TRBV3-1 with TRBJ1-1; maybe TRBD1 (5 bases). V was pared by 1 base and J by 4 bases, with 22 bases between. Germline lookup yields CDR1 LGHDT and CDR2 YNNKEL (reference sequence). The CDR3 is 18 residues long.

The table lists this clonotype with a few counts. A much larger clone differs by one base, so this may be a read error. This chain joins TRBV20-1 and TRBJ2-5; TRBD2 matches 9 bases. The J call may be in error: the DNA end matches TRBJ2-1 better. Germline V CDR1 and CDR2: DFQATT, SNEGSKA (reference sequence). The CDR3 is 14 amino acids. The CDR3 reads CSASTGTSSAGQFF. For the CDR3, the DNA is TGCAGTGCTAGTACCGGGACTAGCTCTGCTGGGCAGTTCTTC.

The table lists this clonotype with a count of one. One base away lies a much larger clone, so this may be a sequencing read error. The chain couples TRBV29-1 to TRBJ2-5; D remains unclear. Trimming left V 8 bases short and J 1 base short, with 8 bases between. Germline V gene data show CDR1 as SQVTM and CDR2 as ANQGSEA. The CDR3 runs to 11 residues. CDR3 bases: TGCAGCACCCGGTTCCAAGAGACCCAGTACTTC. It translates to CSTRFQETQYF.